The rows below give T cell receptor beta chains drawn from one sample of a study of blood T cell repertoires in COVID-19. Sequenced by immunoSEQ multiplex PCR; TCRdb stores in-frame clones only, minus some. The sample comprises approximately 300,000 clones, about nine tenths of which are singletons, and approximately 4.7% rests with the top ten. Sequencing was performed on PBMCs or T cells enriched from blood (not recorded which). The receptors derive from a man aged 55-75 years who had recovered from COVID-19. CDR3s include the opening cysteine and the closing phenylalanine or tryptophan. The D gene is left open where the match is weak. Size tells how often a clone was seen (once, few, many) or the class of an expanded clone, and some rows leave it out.

clone_size: -
d_call: -
j_call: TRBJ1-4
v_call: TRBV5-1
cdr3_nt: TGCGCCAGCAGCTTGACTGCAACTAATGAAAAACTGTTTTTT
cdr3_aa: CASSLTATNEKLFF

clone_size: -
d_call: TRBD1
j_call: TRBJ1-3
v_call: TRBV18
cdr3_nt: TGTGCCAGCTCACCAGCGGACAGGGGAGGAAACACCATATATTTT
cdr3_aa: CASSPADRGGNTIYF

clone_size: few
d_call: TRBD2
j_call: TRBJ2-7
v_call: TRBV14
cdr3_nt: TGTGCCAGCAGTGGCGGGGGCTACGAGCAGTACTTC
cdr3_aa: CASSGGGYEQYF

clone_size: -
d_call: TRBD2
j_call: TRBJ2-5
v_call: TRBV5-1
cdr3_nt: TGCGCCAGCAGCTTGTTAGCGGGAGGCCAAGAGACCCAGTACTTC
cdr3_aa: CASSLLAGGQETQYF

clone_size: -
d_call: TRBD2
j_call: TRBJ2-3
v_call: TRBV3-1/TRBV3-2
cdr3_nt: TGTGCCAGCAGCCCTTCTATAGCGGGAGGGCCGAGAGATACGCAGTATTTT
cdr3_aa: CASSPSIAGGPRDTQYF

clone_size: -
d_call: -
j_call: TRBJ1-2
v_call: TRBV19
cdr3_nt: TGTGCCAGTAGTGTACCAAACAGGAAAGCTAACTATGGCTACACCTTC
cdr3_aa: CASSVPNRKANYGYTF

clone_size: -
d_call: -
j_call: TRBJ2-7
v_call: TRBV19
cdr3_nt: TGTGCCAGTAGTAGGCAGGGGATAAACTACGAGCAGTACTTC
cdr3_aa: CASSRQGINYEQYF

clone_size: -
d_call: -
j_call: TRBJ2-7
v_call: TRBV6-2/TRBV6-3
cdr3_nt: TGTGCCAGCAGTTACCTGGGGGGCGAGCAGTACTTC
cdr3_aa: CASSYLGGEQYF

clone_size: -
d_call: -
j_call: TRBJ2-5
v_call: TRBV24-1
cdr3_nt: TGTGCCACCAGTGATCGGCAGGGATTGGAGACCCAGTACTTC
cdr3_aa: CATSDRQGLETQYF

clone_size: -
d_call: -
j_call: TRBJ2-1
v_call: TRBV7-3
cdr3_nt: TGTGCCAGCAGCTTCTCGGGTGCCTACAATGAGCAGTTCTTC
cdr3_aa: CASSFSGAYNEQFF

clone_size: -
d_call: -
j_call: TRBJ2-3
v_call: TRBV5-1
cdr3_nt: TGCGCCAGCAGCGTCCGGGGATCAGGCGCAGATACGCAGTATTTT
cdr3_aa: CASSVRGSGADTQYF

clone_size: -
d_call: TRBD2
j_call: TRBJ2-5
v_call: TRBV9
cdr3_nt: TGTGCCAGCAGCGTAGATAGCGGGAGCGGAGAGACCCAGTACTTC
cdr3_aa: CASSVDSGSGETQYF

clone_size: -
d_call: TRBD2
j_call: TRBJ2-7
v_call: TRBV28
cdr3_nt: TGTGCCAGCACTCCCGGTTCGAGCGGGGCCGCCTACGAGCAGTACTTC
cdr3_aa: CASTPGSSGAAYEQYF

clone_size: -
d_call: TRBD2
j_call: TRBJ2-7
v_call: TRBV7-2
cdr3_nt: TGTGCCAGCAGTTCACCTCGACTAGCGGGTAAGAGGCAGTACTTC
cdr3_aa: CASSSPRLAGKRQYF

clone_size: -
d_call: -
j_call: TRBJ1-5
v_call: TRBV19
cdr3_nt: TGTGCCAGTAGTATTTACAGGACAGATCAGCCCCAGCATTTT
cdr3_aa: CASSIYRTDQPQHF

clone_size: -
d_call: TRBD1
j_call: TRBJ2-4
v_call: TRBV4-1
cdr3_nt: TGCGCCAGCAGCCAAATAGGGACAGGGTTGGGAAACATTCAGTACTTC
cdr3_aa: CASSQIGTGLGNIQYF

clone_size: -
d_call: -
j_call: TRBJ2-1
v_call: TRBV21-1
cdr3_nt: TGTGCCAGCAGCAAGGGGGGCGGGGGCAATGAGCAGTTCTTC
cdr3_aa: CASSKGGGGNEQFF

clone_size: -
d_call: -
j_call: TRBJ2-4
v_call: TRBV18
cdr3_nt: TGTGCCAGCTCGGGGCAGGGTAGAAACATTCAGTACTTC
cdr3_aa: CASSGQGRNIQYF

clone_size: -
d_call: TRBD1
j_call: TRBJ2-7
v_call: TRBV5-4
cdr3_nt: TGTGCCAGCAGCCGAGGACAGGTACCCCTCTTCAGCTTC
cdr3_aa: CASSRGQVPLFSF

clone_size: -
d_call: -
j_call: TRBJ1-4
v_call: TRBV6-2/TRBV6-3
cdr3_nt: TGTGCCAGCAGTTACTCGCAGGGAGGAAGGAAACTGTTTTTT
cdr3_aa: CASSYSQGGRKLFF

clone_size: -
d_call: TRBD1
j_call: TRBJ1-2
v_call: TRBV24-1
cdr3_nt: TGTGCCACCAGTGACCTGACAGGGTCGGAGGGCTACACCTTC
cdr3_aa: CATSDLTGSEGYTF

clone_size: -
d_call: TRBD1
j_call: TRBJ2-7
v_call: TRBV7-2
cdr3_nt: TGTGCCAGCAGCCTCCGGACAGGGTTCTCCGAGCAGTACTTC
cdr3_aa: CASSLRTGFSEQYF

clone_size: -
d_call: -
j_call: TRBJ1-2
v_call: TRBV6-2/TRBV6-3
cdr3_nt: TGTGCCAGCAGTTACGGGCAGGGAATCGGCTACACCTTC
cdr3_aa: CASSYGQGIGYTF

clone_size: -
d_call: TRBD2
j_call: TRBJ2-7
v_call: TRBV3-1/TRBV3-2
cdr3_nt: TGTGCCAGCAGCTGGCGGGAGTGGCAGTACTTC
cdr3_aa: CASSWREWQYF

clone_size: -
d_call: TRBD1
j_call: TRBJ1-2
v_call: TRBV6-2/TRBV6-3
cdr3_nt: TGTGCCAGCAGTTACTCCGGGACAGGGAATTCGGGCTACACCTTC
cdr3_aa: CASSYSGTGNSGYTF

clone_size: few
d_call: -
j_call: TRBJ2-7
v_call: TRBV10-2
cdr3_nt: TGCGCCAGCAGCCCCATCTACGAGCAGTACTTC
cdr3_aa: CASSPIYEQYF

clone_size: few
d_call: -
j_call: TRBJ2-1
v_call: TRBV5-1
cdr3_nt: TGCGCCAGCAGCTTGGCGCGGACACTCAACAATGAGCAGTTCTTC
cdr3_aa: CASSLARTLNNEQFF

clone_size: -
d_call: TRBD2
j_call: TRBJ2-2
v_call: TRBV7-2
cdr3_nt: TGTGCCAGCAGCCGGGGGGTACAGGTTCCGAACACCGGGGAGCTGTTTTTT
cdr3_aa: CASSRGVQVPNTGELFF

clone_size: -
d_call: -
j_call: TRBJ2-7
v_call: TRBV6-5
cdr3_nt: TGTGCCAGTTGGGGCTCGAGCCAGGGGCGATACGAGCAGTACTTC
cdr3_aa: CASWGSSQGRYEQYF

clone_size: few
d_call: -
j_call: TRBJ2-2
v_call: TRBV5-1
cdr3_nt: TGCGCCAGCAGCTTGGGGGACTCGACAGCGAACACCGGGGAGCTGTTTTTT
cdr3_aa: CASSLGDSTANTGELFF

clone_size: once
d_call: TRBD1
j_call: TRBJ1-2
v_call: TRBV28
cdr3_nt: TGTGCCAGCAGTTTAGAGGGACAGGCCCAGAGCAGCTATGGCTACACCTTC
cdr3_aa: CASSLEGQAQSSYGYTF

clone_size: -
d_call: TRBD2
j_call: TRBJ2-1
v_call: TRBV11-3
cdr3_nt: TGTGCCAGCAGCTTGACTAGCGGGAGCAATGAGCAGTTCTTC
cdr3_aa: CASSLTSGSNEQFF

clone_size: few
d_call: -
j_call: TRBJ2-3
v_call: TRBV6-6
cdr3_nt: TGTGCCAGCAGTCGACAGGGGTCCGGGCGGGAGCGGTTCACGCAGTATTTT
cdr3_aa: CASSRQGSGRERFTQYF

clone_size: -
d_call: TRBD2
j_call: TRBJ2-2
v_call: TRBV7-8
cdr3_nt: TGTGCCAGCAGCTCCGGACTAGCGGGAGAGAACACCGGGGAGCTGTTTTTT
cdr3_aa: CASSSGLAGENTGELFF

clone_size: -
d_call: TRBD2
j_call: TRBJ2-7
v_call: TRBV6-5
cdr3_nt: TGTGCCAGCAGTTATAAGCGGGGACCCTACGAGCAGTACTTC
cdr3_aa: CASSYKRGPYEQYF

clone_size: -
d_call: TRBD1
j_call: TRBJ2-5
v_call: TRBV7-2
cdr3_nt: TGTGCCAGCAGCTTTGACAGGGGCGAAAAGACCCAGTACTTC
cdr3_aa: CASSFDRGEKTQYF

clone_size: -
d_call: TRBD2
j_call: TRBJ2-7
v_call: TRBV5-4
cdr3_nt: TGTGCCAGCAGCTCGGCGGGAGGCCACGAGCAGTACTTC
cdr3_aa: CASSSAGGHEQYF

clone_size: few
d_call: -
j_call: TRBJ1-5
v_call: TRBV5-6
cdr3_nt: TGTGCCAGCAGCTTTTTACAGGGTCAGCCCCAGCATTTT
cdr3_aa: CASSFLQGQPQHF

clone_size: -
d_call: TRBD1
j_call: TRBJ2-1
v_call: TRBV19
cdr3_nt: TGTGCCAGTAGCCCCGGGACAGGGGGGAATGAGCAGTTCTTC
cdr3_aa: CASSPGTGGNEQFF

clone_size: few
d_call: TRBD1
j_call: TRBJ1-3
v_call: TRBV5-6
cdr3_nt: TGTGCCAGCAGCGATCAGCGGCAGGGGGCGGCTGGAAACACCATATATTTT
cdr3_aa: CASSDQRQGAAGNTIYF

clone_size: -
d_call: TRBD1
j_call: TRBJ2-5
v_call: TRBV5-1
cdr3_nt: TGCGCCAGCAGCCTAGGACAGGGAGAGACCCAGTACTTC
cdr3_aa: CASSLGQGETQYF

clone_size: -
d_call: TRBD1
j_call: TRBJ2-5
v_call: TRBV24-1
cdr3_nt: TGTGCCACCAGTGATAGGGACAGGGGGCGAGAGACCCAGTACTTC
cdr3_aa: CATSDRDRGRETQYF

clone_size: -
d_call: TRBD1
j_call: TRBJ1-5
v_call: TRBV6-5
cdr3_nt: TGTGCCAACGGACAGGGTTTGGGAAGCAATCAGCCCCAGCATTTT
cdr3_aa: CANGQGLGSNQPQHF

clone_size: -
d_call: -
j_call: TRBJ1-4
v_call: TRBV10-3
cdr3_nt: TGTGCCATCCGGGGTGCAACTAATGAAAAACTGTTTTTT
cdr3_aa: CAIRGATNEKLFF

clone_size: -
d_call: -
j_call: TRBJ2-7
v_call: TRBV27
cdr3_nt: TGTGCCAGCAGTTTAACCCGGAGGGCTAGCCACTCCTACGAGCAGTACTTC
cdr3_aa: CASSLTRRASHSYEQYF

clone_size: -
d_call: -
j_call: TRBJ1-2
v_call: TRBV6-4
cdr3_nt: TGTGCCAGCAGACAACAGGGTAATCGAGGCTATGGCTACACCTTC
cdr3_aa: CASRQQGNRGYGYTF

clone_size: -
d_call: TRBD2
j_call: TRBJ2-7
v_call: TRBV13
cdr3_nt: TGTGCCAGCAGCTTAGGAGGGACTAGCGGGTACGAGCAGTACTTC
cdr3_aa: CASSLGGTSGYEQYF

clone_size: -
d_call: -
j_call: TRBJ2-1
v_call: TRBV6-5
cdr3_nt: TGTGCCAGCAGTCGACAAAACTCCTACAATGAGCAGTTCTTC
cdr3_aa: CASSRQNSYNEQFF

clone_size: -
d_call: TRBD1
j_call: TRBJ2-3
v_call: TRBV11-3
cdr3_nt: TGTGCCAGCAGCTTAGGACAGGGGGCCGCAGATACGCAGTATTTT
cdr3_aa: CASSLGQGAADTQYF

clone_size: -
d_call: TRBD2
j_call: TRBJ2-5
v_call: TRBV24-1
cdr3_nt: TGTGCCACCAGTTTCGAGCGGGAGGACCAAGAGACCCAGTACTTC
cdr3_aa: CATSFEREDQETQYF

clone_size: once
d_call: TRBD1
j_call: TRBJ2-5
v_call: TRBV3-1/TRBV3-2
cdr3_nt: TGTGCCAGCAGCCTCCACAGGGGTACGGTTATTGAGACCCAGTACTTC
cdr3_aa: CASSLHRGTVIETQYF

clone_size: -
d_call: -
j_call: TRBJ2-1
v_call: TRBV15
cdr3_nt: TGTGCCACCAGCATTCCCGGGTCAGTCGGGGATGAGCAGTTCTTC
cdr3_aa: CATSIPGSVGDEQFF

clone_size: -
d_call: -
j_call: TRBJ1-1
v_call: TRBV2
cdr3_nt: TGTGCCAGCAGTGAGGGCAGGGAGGCTAAAGCTTTCTTT
cdr3_aa: CASSEGREAKAFF

clone_size: -
d_call: -
j_call: TRBJ1-2
v_call: TRBV6-4
cdr3_nt: TGTGCCAGCAGTGCCGGTCCAGGAAGCTATGGCTACACCTTC
cdr3_aa: CASSAGPGSYGYTF

clone_size: -
d_call: -
j_call: TRBJ1-1
v_call: TRBV18
cdr3_nt: TGTGCCAGCTCACCATCCTTGAACACTGAAGCTTTCTTT
cdr3_aa: CASSPSLNTEAFF

clone_size: -
d_call: -
j_call: TRBJ1-5
v_call: TRBV5-5
cdr3_nt: TGTGCCAGCAGCTTGGAAACAGGGAATCAGCCCCAGCATTTT
cdr3_aa: CASSLETGNQPQHF

clone_size: once
d_call: -
j_call: TRBJ1-5
v_call: TRBV19
cdr3_nt: TGTGCCAGTAGTATGGACTGGAATCGGCCCCAGCATTTT
cdr3_aa: CASSMDWNRPQHF